The following is a T cell receptor beta chain sequence with its context. Its antigen is unknown. It has no much larger one-base neighbor in the sample; base qualities were not kept. This entry is derived from a study of graft-versus-host responses after intestinal transplantation (dated by TCRdb to 2020 to 2023). In the study overall: The transplants that recipients received were multivisceral, liver-intestinal, or isolated intestinal. Bulk TCR-beta CDR3 sequencing was used to track graft-versus-host and host-versus-graft alloreactive T cell clones in the graft, circulation and bone marrow after intestinal transplantation. Rather than being sequenced by the commercial service, samples from a few later patients were sequenced in-house on an Illumina MiSeq and processed with MiXCR. A peak of at least 4% donor T cells among recipient peripheral blood mononuclear cells was the definition used for donor T cell macrochimerism. The cohort enrolled about two dozen intestinal transplant recipients, one of whom was a retransplant, and 3 patients without pretransplant specimens were excluded. To identify alloreactive clones, pre-transplant mixed lymphocyte reaction products were sequenced and compared with unstimulated pre-transplant donor and recipient T cells. All recipients received anti-thymocyte globulin induction followed by maintenance tacrolimus and steroids for about three years. Overall study results and their limits: Early after transplant, declines in HvG clones were associated with peak levels of circulating GvH clones. In patients with donor T cell macrochimerism, the allografts had high GvH to HvG T cell clonal ratios. GvH clones turned up in recipient bone marrow, with some appearing earlier in ileal mucosa or blood, a pattern consistent with an intestinal mucosal origin. The relatively low number and heterogeneity of intestinal transplant patients limited the conclusions.

In light of the paper, this sample's time point label describes: cells obtained before transplantation from donor or recipient. CD3+CD4+ and CD3+CD8+ populations were FACS-sorted from unstimulated pre-transplant donor and recipient cells taken from spleen or lymph nodes. The library was built by means of the immunoSEQ multiplex PCR assay. For most patients, genomic DNA was isolated using the Qiagen DNeasy Blood and Tissue Kit and was shipped frozen to Adaptive Biotechnologies for TCR sequencing. For most patients, high-throughput TCR-beta CDR3 sequencing of genomic DNA was performed by Adaptive Biotechnologies. Concerning the study's data processing: Adaptive's ImmunoSEQ software supplied the TCR sequencing data for 15 to 20 patients, while MiXCR and VDJtools were used to process a few other patients. CD4 versus CD8 sorting errors were corrected by removing sequences found in both subsets at a frequency ratio below 5:1. CDR3 nucleotide sequences shared between donor and recipient were removed because the origin of such sequences could not be assigned. To be classed as alloreactive, a clone needed at least 2-fold expansion over unstimulated cells and a minimum CFSE-low frequency of 0.002% (template counts) or 0.001% (read counts). Clones detected in sequenced pre-transplant spleen, lymph node, or MLR CFSE-low populations of the donor or recipient were defined as mappable. The cumulative frequency of alloreactive clones was calculated as a percentage of all sequences, weighted by copy number. TCRdb's version of the immuneACCESS table is confined to in-frame rearrangements and falls short of the full clone set. An unresolved V gene accounts for under half of the shortfall where checked; the remainder is of unknown origin. V and J calls and clone size are given by that table; D and trimming were obtained from the DNA. The sample table records more than 65,000 clones; 91% of these occur just once. 7.6% of the sample is in the top ten clones.

V loses 4 bases of germline sequence and J loses 1 base, and the interval between the two ends is 13 bases. The CDR1 and CDR2 encoded by the germline V gene are MGHRA and YSYEKL. The CDR3 spans 15 residues, from the cysteine through the phenylalanine. The retained sequence is limited to the CDR3, 45 bases, with the frame set at the first base. The rearranged segments are TRBV4-1 and TRBJ1-1; TRBD1 is possibly the D segment (5 matching bases). This TCR was sampled from a human donor who was the organ donor for an intestinal transplant. The sequences come from unstimulated CD8+ T cells sorted from spleen or lymph node cells, collected before transplant. The DNA sequence is given as TGCGCCAGCAGCCTCACGAGAGGGGAGAACACTGAAGCTTTCTTT. Its amino acids are CASSLTRGENTEAFF.